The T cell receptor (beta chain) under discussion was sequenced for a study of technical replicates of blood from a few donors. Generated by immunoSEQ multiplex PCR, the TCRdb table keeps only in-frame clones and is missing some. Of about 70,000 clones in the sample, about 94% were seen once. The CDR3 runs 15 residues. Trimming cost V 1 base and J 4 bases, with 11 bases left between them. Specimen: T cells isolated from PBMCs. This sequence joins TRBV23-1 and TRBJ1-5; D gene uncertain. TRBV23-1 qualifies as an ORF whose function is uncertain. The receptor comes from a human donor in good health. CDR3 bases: TGCGCCAGCAGTCAATTGACTACGGGGAATCAGCCCCAGCATTTT. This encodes CASSQLTTGNQPQHF.